The clone carrying this T cell receptor beta chain was detected once. Its antigen is currently unknown. The data stem from a study of CD4+ T cells in melanoma. The study, taken as a whole, reports: A reported correlation linked neoantigen-specific CD4+ T cells to CD8+, macrophage and B cell function. Diverse differentiation states were reported for melanoma neoantigen-specific CD4+ T cells.

Germline CDR1 reads SNHLY; CDR2 reads FYNNEI. Trimming removed 8 bases at V and 4 bases at J, with 9 bases between. This CDR3 is built from 11 residues. Assay: immunoSEQ multiplex PCR; the TCRdb copy retains only in-frame clones and omits some. The sample holds around 15,000 clones; 80% to 85% are singletons and the top ten take about 6.6%. This chain joins TRBV2 and TRBJ2-7; D call uncertain. The sequenced sample was cells from a culture (not recorded whether cultured in vitro). This clonotype originated in a human donor with melanoma. The CDR3 bases are TGTGCCAGCCTAGAGGTGTACGAGCAGTACTTC. Translating gives CASLEVYEQYF.